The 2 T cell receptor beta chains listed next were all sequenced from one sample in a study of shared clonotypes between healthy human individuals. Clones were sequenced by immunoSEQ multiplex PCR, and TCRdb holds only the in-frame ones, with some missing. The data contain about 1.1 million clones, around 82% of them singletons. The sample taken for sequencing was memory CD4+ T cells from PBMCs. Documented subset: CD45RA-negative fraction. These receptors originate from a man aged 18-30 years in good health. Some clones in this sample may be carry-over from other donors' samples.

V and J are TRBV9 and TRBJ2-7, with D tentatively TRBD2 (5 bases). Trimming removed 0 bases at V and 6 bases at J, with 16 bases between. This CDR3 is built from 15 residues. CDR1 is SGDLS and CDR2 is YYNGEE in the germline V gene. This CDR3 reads CASSVDQTGIGEQYF. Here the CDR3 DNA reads TGTGCCAGCAGCGTAGATCAAACGGGAATAGGCGAGCAGTACTTC. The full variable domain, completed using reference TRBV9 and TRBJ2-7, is DSGVTQTPKHLITATGQRVTLRCSPRSGDLSVYWYQQSLDQGLQFLIQYYNGEERAKGNILERFSAQQFPDLHSELNLSSLELGDSALYFCASSVDQTGIGEQYFGPGTRLTVT.

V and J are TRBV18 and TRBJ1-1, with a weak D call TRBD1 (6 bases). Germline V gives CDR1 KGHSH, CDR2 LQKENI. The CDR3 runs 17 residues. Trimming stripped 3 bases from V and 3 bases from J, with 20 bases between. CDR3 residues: CASSPSAGGPADTEAFF. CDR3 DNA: TGTGCCAGCTCACCCTCGGCCGGGGGGCCCGCGGACACTGAAGCTTTCTTT.